Shown below are 14 T cell receptor beta chains from a single sample sequenced in a study of blood T cell repertoires in COVID-19. Only in-frame clones appear in the TCRdb table, and some are missing; sequencing was by immunoSEQ multiplex PCR. The data hold around 60,000 clones, with around 90% observed a single time. Material: peripheral blood. These receptors came from an elderly woman with active COVID-19.

The chain uses TRBV6-1 and TRBJ2-2; 14 nucleotides match TRBD2. Germline CDR1 reads MNHNS; CDR2 reads SASEGT. The CDR3 is made up of 18 amino acids. The V segment lost 4 bases and the J segment 6 bases; nucleotides outside the gene matches: 10. This CDR3 reads CASSVRTSGGLRAGELFF. The CDR3 DNA reads as TGTGCCAGCAGTGTCCGGACTAGCGGGGGGTTGAGGGCCGGGGAGCTGTTTTTT.

The chain joins TRBV5-1 to TRBJ2-5; 8 bases fit TRBD2. Germline V gene data show CDR1 as SGHRS and CDR2 as YFSETQ. V dropped 3 bases and J dropped 1; count of bases not matched to a gene: 2. The CDR3 loop spans 14 amino acids. The CDR3 nucleotides are TGCGCCAGCAGCTCCGGGACTAGCCAAGAGACCCAGTACTTC. Amino acid sequence: CASSSGTSQETQYF.

V gene TRBV2 combines with J gene TRBJ2-2; D possibly corresponds to TRBD1 (5 bases). Germline-derived CDR1 and CDR2 are SNHLY and FYNNEI. CDR3 length equals 14 residues. Trimming took 4 bases from V and 0 from J, leaving 6 bases between them. The CDR3 nucleotides read TGTGCCAGCAGTGGGACAACGAACACCGGGGAGCTGTTTTTT. Its translation: CASSGTTNTGELFF.

The chain combines TRBV7-9 with TRBJ1-5; the D is unclear. Germline V CDR1 and CDR2: SEHNR, FQNEAQ (reference sequence). Trimming cost V 1 base and J 7 bases, with 14 bases left between them. CDR3 length equals 15 residues. In nucleotides, the CDR3 is TGTGCCAGCAGCTTAGGGGCGGGGTTCGGGCAGCCCCAGCATTTT. Amino acids: CASSLGAGFGQPQHF.

The chain uses TRBV19 and TRBJ1-6; 9 bases align to TRBD1. This CDR3 has 16 amino acids. The trim removed 5 bases at V and 2 bases at J, leaving 4 bases unmatched. Per the germline V gene, CDR1 is LNHDA and CDR2 is SQIVND (reference sequence). As DNA, the CDR3 is TGTGCCAGTAGTGATACAGGGGGCCCCTATAATTCACCCCTCCACTTT. It is translated as CASSDTGGPYNSPLHF.

The V and J genes are TRBV5-1 and TRBJ2-3; 11 bases map to TRBD2. Germline V gene data show CDR1 as SGHRS and CDR2 as YFSETQ. V was pared by 3 bases and J by 5 bases, with 8 bases of the junction left unmatched. The CDR3 totals 16 residues. CDR3 DNA sequence: TGCGCCAGCAGCTCCTTAGCGGGGGGGCCGGGAGATACGCAGTATTTT. Its protein is CASSSLAGGPGDTQYF.

The chain has TRBV20-1 and TRBJ2-7; possible D gene TRBD2, 5 bases. The CDR3 is made up of 11 amino acids. Looked up from germline, CDR1 is DFQATT and CDR2 is SNEGSKA (reference sequence). Trimming pared 7 bases from V and 4 bases from J, leaving 11 bases between. CDR3: CSVPRGYEQYF. CDR3 nucleotides: TGCAGTGTTCCCCGGGGTTACGAGCAGTACTTC.

V usage is TRBV11-2 and J usage is TRBJ2-1; D gene ambiguous. The germline gives CDR1 SGHAT, CDR2 FQNNGV. V lost 3 bases and J lost 10, with 13 bases in between. The CDR3 loop spans 13 amino acids. CDR3: CASSFNYGVEQFF. The DNA of the CDR3 is TGTGCCAGCAGCTTTAACTACGGTGTCGAGCAGTTCTTC.

The gene calls are TRBV5-1 and TRBJ2-2; 7 bases fit TRBD2. V gave up 5 bases and J gave up 2 bases; unmatched junction bases: 3. The CDR3 spans 14 residues. CDR1 and CDR2 (germline): SGHRS, YFSETQ. This chain's CDR3 is CASRRTSNTGELFF. The CDR3, as DNA: TGCGCCAGCAGGAGGACTAGTAACACCGGGGAGCTGTTTTTT.

J is TRBJ1-6 and V is TRBV10-2; TRBD1 might be the D (5 bases). V was shortened by 3 bases and J by 7 bases, with 7 bases between the two germline ends. The length of the CDR3 is 13 residues. Germline V gene sequence: CDR1 WSHSY, CDR2 SAAADI. Here the CDR3 reads CASSDYRNSPLHF. CDR3 nucleotide sequence: TGCGCCAGCAGTGATTACAGGAATTCACCCCTCCACTTT.

The V and J genes are TRBV7-9 and TRBJ2-3, with D possibly matching TRBD2 (5 bases). The V and J ends lost 2 bases and 4 bases respectively, with 16 bases between them. The CDR3 length is 16 residues. Looked up from germline, CDR1 is SEHNR and CDR2 is FQNEAQ (reference sequence). The CDR3 region is CASSLIGSSPPDTQYF. The CDR3 coding sequence is TGTGCCAGCAGCTTAATCGGCTCTAGCCCCCCAGATACGCAGTATTTT.

The CDR3 region is CASSPKLDTDTQYF. CDR3 DNA sequence: TGTGCCAGCAGCCCAAAACTAGACACAGATACGCAGTATTTT. This chain joins TRBV7-9 and TRBJ2-3; D possibly corresponds to TRBD2 (5 bases). The CDR3 runs 14 residues. CDR1 and CDR2 (germline): SEHNR, FQNEAQ (reference sequence). The V gene lost 5 bases and the J gene lost 2 bases, with 11 bases spanning the gap.

This clone occurred once. V usage is TRBV3-1 (or the pseudogene TRBV3-2) and J usage is TRBJ1-1; possible D gene TRBD1, 6 bases. This CDR3 region has 14 residues. V lost 0 bases, J lost 5 bases, and 10 bases lay in between. From germline, CDR1 is LGHDT and CDR2 YNNKEL (reference sequence). In DNA form, the CDR3 reads TGTGCCAGCAGCCAAGATCCAGGGGAGACTGAAGCTTTCTTT. Residues: CASSQDPGETEAFF.

V gene TRBV5-1 combines with J gene TRBJ2-5, with 8 bases fitting TRBD2. The germline V gene has CDR1 SGHRS and CDR2 YFSETQ. The CDR3 extends over 15 amino acids. Trimming cost V 2 bases and J 4 bases; bases outside gene matches: 7. The CDR3 region has the DNA TGCGCCAGCAGCTTAGGCGGGGGGCCGGCAGAGACCCAGTACTTC. It is translated as CASSLGGGPAETQYF.